A single sample gave rise to the 12 T cell receptor beta chains below, sequenced in a study of blood T cells in healthy people across ages. A second PCR of 7 to 11 cycles used a sample-barcoded 5' primer and a J-beta primer mix. TCRdb re-analysed the 5' RACE reads in MiXCR, keeping a single row per CDR3 protein. The data hold fewer than 800,000 distinct CDR3 sequences, with approximately 25% observed a single time. The same sample was also used in a study of T cells of mothers and their children.

Sequencing was done on a sample of blood. The origin of the receptors is a boy aged 10-17 years in good health.

V gene TRBV12-3 or TRBV12-4 combines with J gene TRBJ2-5, with D perhaps assigned TRBD1 or TRBD2 (5 bases each). The DNA end is more similar to TRBJ2-1, so the J call may be wrong. There are 16 residues in the CDR3. CDR3 DNA: TGTGCCAGCAGGGCCCCCGGGACGTGGGATTACAATGAGCAGTTCTTC. This codes for CASRAPGTWDYNEQFF.

This clonotype was detected only a few times. The chain combines TRBV7-8 with TRBJ2-7; D remains unclear. Germline CDR1 reads SGHVS; CDR2 reads FQNEAQ. The CDR3 loop spans 14 amino acids. Trimming left V 2 bases short and J 3 bases short, with 11 bases between. The chain's CDR3 is CASSLTYGDYEQYF. The CDR3 DNA sequence: TGTGCCAGCAGCTTAACGTACGGAGACTACGAGCAGTACTTC.

This sequence joins TRBV27 and TRBJ1-6; 8 bases line up with TRBD1. J gave up 11 bases and V 11 bases, and 11 bases lay outside the gene matches. Germline assignment: CDR1 MNHEY and CDR2 SMNVEV (reference sequence). This CDR3 is 13 amino acids long. CDR3 bases: TGTGCCGCCGGCCAGGGGGCGGGAGCACCCCTCCACTTT. The encoded protein is CAAGQGAGAPLHF.

The J gene is TRBJ1-1, the V gene TRBV29-1; 7 bases fit TRBD1. Per germline, CDR1 SQVTM and CDR2 ANQGSEA. The V gene end was trimmed by 4 bases and the J gene end by 1 base; junction bases not matched to a gene: 3. The CDR3 contains 13 residues. The CDR3 DNA reads as TGCAGCGTTGCGGGACAGACGAACACTGAAGCTTTCTTT. Translating it yields CSVAGQTNTEAFF. Full variable domain (remainder filled in from reference TRBV29-1 and TRBJ1-1): SAVISQKPSRDICQRGTSLTIQCQVDSQVTMMFWYRQQPGQSLTLIATANQGSEATYESGFVIDKFPISRPNLTFSTLTVSNMSPEDSSIYLCSVAGQTNTEAFFGQGTRLTVV.

This clonotype was observed a few times. The genes are TRBV6-5 and TRBJ2-3; D not certain. The germline gives CDR1 MNHEY, CDR2 SVGAGI. The CDR3 sequence is 13 residues long. V gave up 8 bases and J gave up 2 bases, with 11 bases separating them. The CDR3 sequence is CASGEGNTDTQYF. CDR3 DNA: TGTGCCAGCGGGGAAGGAAACACAGATACGCAGTATTTT.

The rearrangement uses TRBV29-1 and TRBJ1-2; TRBD1 might be the D (6 bases). Germline V gene lookup returns CDR1 SQVTM and CDR2 ANQGSEA. This CDR3 has 13 amino acids. Trimming shortened V by 7 bases and J by 4 bases, and 16 bases separated the two germline ends. For the CDR3, the DNA is TGCAGCGCCGTCGGGCAGGGGATCTATGGCTACACCTTC. This sequence encodes CSAVGQGIYGYTF. The full variable domain, completed using reference TRBV29-1 and TRBJ1-2, is SAVISQKPSRDICQRGTSLTIQCQVDSQVTMMFWYRQQPGQSLTLIATANQGSEATYESGFVIDKFPISRPNLTFSTLTVSNMSPEDSSIYLCSAVGQGIYGYTFGSGTRLTVV.

With respect to this clonotype: Mismatch with germline at one junction end may stem from a read error. V gene TRBV12-5 combines with J gene TRBJ2-7, with D unresolved. CDR3 length: 12 amino acids. The germline V gene encodes CDR1 LGHNT and CDR2 FRNRAP. The CDR3 DNA reads TGTGCTAGTGGTTCCCTCTCCCACGAGCAGTACTTC. Protein: CASGSLSHEQYF.

The chain links TRBV5-6 to TRBJ2-5, with a possible D match to TRBD2 (6 bases). The J call is uncertain, as TRBJ2-1 better fits the DNA end. Germline V lookup: CDR1 SGHDT, CDR2 YYEEEE. The length of the CDR3 is 15 residues. CDR3 coding DNA: TGTGCCAGCAGCCCTGACCGGGACTCCGTGGGAGAGCAGTTCTTC. Translation gives CASSPDRDSVGEQFF.

In this sample, this clonotype turned up a few times. The rearrangement links TRBV12-3 or TRBV12-4 to TRBJ1-1, with TRBD1 matching 7 bases. After removal of 6 bases from V and 7 bases from J, the junction contained 8 bases not matched to a gene. This CDR3 spans 13 amino acids. CDR3 DNA sequence: TGTGCCAGCAGCTTAATTCGGGACAGTGAAGCTTTCTTT. It codes for CASSLIRDSEAFF.

V gene TRBV28 combines with J gene TRBJ2-5, with 10 bases lining up with TRBD2. Near its end, the DNA agrees better with TRBJ2-1, so the J call may be wrong. Germline-derived CDR1 and CDR2 are MDHEN and SYDVKM. The CDR3 runs 16 residues. The CDR3 is CASSLASSGRAIEQFF. The CDR3 bases are TGTGCCAGCAGTTTAGCGTCGAGCGGGAGGGCCATTGAGCAGTTCTTC.

This chain connects TRBV13 to TRBJ2-7; the D gene could be TRBD1 or TRBD2 (5 bases each). Trimming stripped 1 base from V and 3 bases from J, with 13 bases between. This CDR3 is built from 15 residues. The germline V gene has CDR1 PRHDT and CDR2 FYEKMQ (reference sequence). The CDR3 DNA reads TGTGCCAGCAGCTTAGTGGCAGGGACCATCTACGAGCAGTACTTC. Its protein is CASSLVAGTIYEQYF.

A word on this clonotype: The junction departs from the called germline gene at one end, perhaps through a read error. The V and J genes are TRBV12-3 or TRBV12-4 and TRBJ2-3; 7 bases match TRBD2. The CDR3 is 14 residues long. CDR3 DNA: TGTGCCAGCAGTTCGCGGGGGAGTGCAGATACGGAGTATTTT. This gives the protein CASSSRGSADTEYF.